The 11 T cell receptor beta chains in this list originate from one sample, sequenced in a study of PD-L1 blockade in urothelial cancer (TCRdb year 2017). The library relied on the immunoSEQ multiplex PCR assay. What TCRdb holds here is the immuneACCESS table cut down to in-frame rearrangements. Part of the clones is not present; checked against another copy, under half of the missing clones reflect an unresolved V gene, and the others are unexplained. This sample lists 40,000 to 45,000 clones; less than 95% were detected once. 7.3% of the sample rests with the top ten. Interpreted using the paper, the time point label stands for: peripheral blood 6 weeks after treatment start. The starting material was PBMCs, obtained around atezolizumab (anti-PD-L1) treatment. These receptors all stem from a man between 65 and 85 years old with urothelial cancer.

This chain uses TRBV5-4 with TRBJ2-1; TRBD2 matches 11 bases. CDR3 size: 13 residues. CDR1 is SGHNT and CDR2 is YYREEE in the germline V gene (reference sequence). The V and J ends lost 4 bases and 13 bases, in that order; junction bases with no gene match: 7. CDR3 amino acids: CASSPFSGRAQFF. CDR3 DNA: TGTGCCAGCAGCCCCTTTAGCGGGAGGGCTCAGTTCTTC.

CDR3: CASSSGQGDQPQHF. In DNA form, the CDR3 reads TGTGCCAGCAGTTCGGGACAGGGGGATCAGCCCCAGCATTTT. The J gene is TRBJ1-5, the V gene TRBV2, with 11 bases aligning to TRBD1. V lost 5 bases to trimming and J lost 5 bases; unmatched junction nucleotides: 2. Germline V lookup: CDR1 SNHLY, CDR2 FYNNEI. This CDR3 comprises 14 residues.

The J gene is TRBJ2-2, the V gene TRBV9; TRBD2 aligns across 12 bases. Germline-derived CDR1 and CDR2 are SGDLS and YYNGEE. The CDR3 has 16 amino acids. J gave up 4 bases and V 3 bases, and 4 bases lay outside the gene matches. The CDR3 nucleotides read TGTGCCAGCAGCGCTAGCGGGAGGGCGGGCACCGGGGAGCTGTTTTTT. It is translated as CASSASGRAGTGELFF. The whole variable domain, filled in from reference TRBV9 and TRBJ2-2, reads DSGVTQTPKHLITATGQRVTLRCSPRSGDLSVYWYQQSLDQGLQFLIQYYNGEERAKGNILERFSAQQFPDLHSELNLSSLELGDSALYFCASSASGRAGTGELFFGEGSRLTVL.

This chain links TRBV18 with TRBJ2-3; the match to TRBD2 covers 9 bases. Per the germline V gene, CDR1 is KGHSH and CDR2 is LQKENI. Trimming removed 6 bases from V and 1 base from J; junction bases left unmatched: 8. This CDR3 region has 16 residues. The CDR3 sequence is CASSADASGGTDTQYF. CDR3 bases: TGTGCCAGCTCTGCCGACGCTAGCGGGGGCACAGATACGCAGTATTTT.

This chain connects TRBV28 to TRBJ2-1, with TRBD1 matching over 8 bases. Trimming removed 5 bases from V and 3 bases from J; junction bases left unmatched: 9. In germline, CDR1 is MDHEN, CDR2 SYDVKM. The CDR3 runs to 16 residues. This CDR3 is CASSPPRGPGYNEQFF. CDR3 nucleotides: TGTGCCAGCAGTCCCCCCAGGGGGCCCGGCTACAATGAGCAGTTCTTC.

This chain connects TRBV10-2 to TRBJ2-7; possible D gene TRBD1, 5 bases. Trimming removed 7 bases from V and 5 bases from J, with 15 bases in between. The CDR3 loop spans 13 amino acids. Germline-derived CDR1 and CDR2 are WSHSY and SAAADI. The CDR3 DNA is TGCGCCAGCATTAGGGCAGGGAATGACGAGCAGTACTTC. It yields the protein CASIRAGNDEQYF.

This chain links TRBV7-3 with TRBJ2-3; 10 bases agree with TRBD2. The ends lost 7 bases at V and 3 bases at J; junction bases unmatched: 7. The germline gives CDR1 SGHTA, CDR2 FQGTGA. This CDR3 is 15 amino acids long. CDR3 loop: CASTIAGGGTDTQYF. CDR3 nucleotide sequence: TGTGCCAGCACCATAGCGGGAGGTGGGACAGATACGCAGTATTTT.

The chain joins TRBV15 to TRBJ1-4; 9 nucleotides align to TRBD1. J was trimmed by 5 bases and V by 0 bases; bases with no gene match: 16. The CDR3 contains 20 residues. The germline V gene has CDR1 LNHNV and CDR2 YYDKDF (reference sequence). In nucleotides, the CDR3 is TGTGCCACCAGCAGAGACAGAATTACGGGACAGGGCATTCCGAATGAAAAACTGTTTTTT. Amino acids: CATSRDRITGQGIPNEKLFF. The variable domain in full, completed from reference TRBV15 and TRBJ1-4, reads DAMVIQNPRYQVTQFGKPVTLSCSQTLNHNVMYWYQQKSSQAPKLLFHYYDKDFNNEADTPDNFQSRRPNTSFCFLDIRSPGLGDTAMYLCATSRDRITGQGIPNEKLFFGSGTQLSVL.

V is TRBV11-2 and J is TRBJ1-5; TRBD1 matches 7 bases. The CDR3 covers 16 residues. Germline V gives CDR1 SGHAT, CDR2 FQNNGV. V dropped 1 base and J dropped 3; count of bases not matched to a gene: 6. The CDR3 nucleotides read TGTGCCAGCAGCTTAGGCACAGGGGCTCCCAATCAGCCCCAGCATTTT. Amino acid sequence: CASSLGTGAPNQPQHF.

This chain uses TRBV15 with TRBJ2-6; tentative D call: TRBD2 (7 bases). V shed 5 bases and J shed 2 bases, with 10 bases lying between them. CDR1 is LNHNV, CDR2 YYDKDF, per germline (reference sequence). The CDR3 totals 15 residues. This chain's CDR3 is CATSVGGPGANVLTF. DNA for the CDR3: TGTGCCACCAGCGTGGGGGGGCCTGGGGCCAACGTCCTGACTTTC.

The rearrangement links TRBV2 to TRBJ2-2; 9 bases agree with TRBD2. This CDR3 is 20 amino acids long. V trimming: 6 bases; J trimming: 2 bases; junction bases outside the gene matches: 19. CDR1 is SNHLY, CDR2 FYNNEI, per germline. The CDR3 nucleotides are TGTGCCAGCAGCGCATCTCGGGGGACTAGCAGAATAAGAAACACCGGGGAGCTGTTTTTT. Its translation is CASSASRGTSRIRNTGELFF.